These T cell receptor beta chains were read from a single sample in a study of CD8 T cells in ankylosing spondylitis. In TCRdb, the 5' RACE reads were re-called with MiXCR into one record per CDR3 protein. This sample has 500,000 or so distinct CDR3 sequences, with approximately 5% found just once. Sequencing input: blood, either unsorted or a sorted T cell fraction (not recorded which). The origin of the receptors is a male donor with ankylosing spondylitis. CDR3s include the opening cysteine and the closing phenylalanine or tryptophan. Fields, in order: D gene, clone size, V gene, J gene, CDR3 DNA, CDR3 protein. D genes are given only for firm matches. Rows may omit the clone size; those that give it use once, few, many or a size class.

>NA|few|TRBV11-2|TRBJ2-5
TGTGCCACCCAACCCAACACAGGAGAAGAGACCCAGTACTTC
CATQPNTGEETQYF
>NA|many|TRBV15|TRBJ1-4
TGTGCCACCAGCCCCGCTGGGGGTGGTGAAAAACTGTTTTTT
CATSPAGGGEKLFF
>NA|many|TRBV11-1|TRBJ2-5
TGTGCCAGCAGCTTAGTACTGGGACACGGACCCGCCTACCAAGAGACCCAGTACTTC
CASSLVLGHGPAYQETQYF
>NA|few|TRBV7-2|TRBJ2-7
TGTGCCAGCAGCTCTACGAGATTAGGCCACTACGAGCAGTACTTC
CASSSTRLGHYEQYF
>NA|many|TRBV5-1|TRBJ2-5
TGCGCCAGCAGCTTGGGACCCGGTAGCGAAGAGACCCAGTACTTC
CASSLGPGSEETQYF
>NA|many|TRBV5-1|TRBJ2-3
TGCGCCAGCGTAAGGAGGGGCGATCGCACAGATACGCAGTATTTT
CASVRRGDRTDTQYF
>NA|many|TRBV27|TRBJ1-4
TGTGCCAGCAGTTTAGGGGGCAGGGGAGGATTCCGGATTAATGAAAAACTGTTTTTT
CASSLGGRGGFRINEKLFF
>NA|NA|TRBV5-5|TRBJ1-4
TGTGCCAGCAGCGGGGAAACAGGTTGGAATGAAAAACTGTTTTTT
CASSGETGWNEKLFF
>TRBD2|many|TRBV10-3|TRBJ2-1
TGTGCCACCGGACTAGCGGAATCCTACAATGAGCAGTTCTTC
CATGLAESYNEQFF
>NA|many|TRBV20-1|TRBJ2-7
TGCAGTGCTCCCCCTGCCGGGACTTTGAGCTCCTACGAGCAGTACTTC
CSAPPAGTLSSYEQYF
>NA|many|TRBV7-9|TRBJ1-2
TGTGCCAGCAGCGCAACGGGTCGCCGTCGGAGTGGCTACACCTTC
CASSATGRRRSGYTF
>NA|NA|TRBV20-1|TRBJ1-5
TGCAGTGCTAGAGTGAGCCCAAGCCAGCCCCAGCATTTT
CSARVSPSQPQHF
>NA|few|TRBV11-2|TRBJ1-6
TGTGCCAGCAGCTTAGAGGGAGGGCTGTCCTATAATTCACCCCTCCACTTT
CASSLEGGLSYNSPLHF
>NA|many|TRBV29-1|TRBJ1-1
TGCAGCGTCGGATTGAGGTTGAACACTGAAGCTTTCTTT
CSVGLRLNTEAFF
>NA|many|TRBV5-1|TRBJ1-2
TGCGCCAGCAGCTTGGTTCCGCAAATCTATGGCTACACCTTC
CASSLVPQIYGYTF
>NA|NA|TRBV29-1|TRBJ2-6
TGCAGCTCCCCGGGGGGCAGGAGCTCTGGGGCCAACGTCCTGACTTTC
CSSPGGRSSGANVLTF
>TRBD1|many|TRBV20-1|TRBJ2-3
TGCAGTGCTAGAGGTCCGGGACAGCTACTCACAGATACGCAGTATTTT
CSARGPGQLLTDTQYF
>TRBD1|many|TRBV12-3/TRBV12-4|TRBJ1-1
TGTGCCAGCAGTCCAGGGACAGGGGTGAACACTGAAGCTTTCTTT
CASSPGTGVNTEAFF
>NA|NA|TRBV3-1|TRBJ2-1
TGTGCCAGCAGCCTCATCGGTGTCTCCTACAATGAGCAGTTCTTC
CASSLIGVSYNEQFF
>NA|many|TRBV6-5|TRBJ2-1
TGTGCCAGCATGAGAGGCTACAATGAGCAGTTCTTC
CASMRGYNEQFF
>NA|many|TRBV29-1|TRBJ2-7
TGCAGCGTTGTAAAGGGCAACTACGAGCAGTACTTC
CSVVKGNYEQYF
>TRBD2|NA|TRBV5-5|TRBJ2-1
TGTGCCAGCAGCCCCCTGGGACTACCTTCCTACAATGAGCAGTTCTTC
CASSPLGLPSYNEQFF
>NA|NA|TRBV28|TRBJ2-4
TGTGCCACACAGGAGGGCATTCAGTACTTC
CATQEGIQYF
>NA|many|TRBV5-1|TRBJ2-5
TGCGCCAGCAGCTTGGATTCGATCCTAGAGCAAGAGACCCAGTACTTC
CASSLDSILEQETQYF
>NA|few|TRBV4-3|TRBJ2-3
TGCGCCAGCAGCCAAGCCGAGAGCCTCTACACAGATACGCAGTATTTT
CASSQAESLYTDTQYF
>NA|NA|TRBV12-3/TRBV12-4|TRBJ2-3
TGTGCCAGCAGTGAGCCTAGATCAGATACGCAGTATTTT
CASSEPRSDTQYF
>NA|many|TRBV28|TRBJ2-2
TGTGCCAGCAGTTGGAGCACCAACACCGGGGAGCTGTTTTTT
CASSWSTNTGELFF
>NA|many|TRBV5-1|TRBJ1-2
TGCGCCAGCAGCTTGCCCGGCGGAGGCTACACCTTC
CASSLPGGGYTF
>TRBD2|many|TRBV4-1|TRBJ2-5
TGCGCCAGCAGCCCAAAGGGGACTAGCGGTGAGACCCAGTACTTC
CASSPKGTSGETQYF
>NA|many|TRBV7-9|TRBJ2-2
TGTGCCAGCAGCTTAGGGAAGAACACCGGGGAGCTGTTTTTT
CASSLGKNTGELFF
>NA|many|TRBV7-2|TRBJ1-5
TGTGCCAGCAGTTACACAGGGTCGGGCCAGCCCCAGCATTTT
CASSYTGSGQPQHF
>TRBD2|many|TRBV11-2|TRBJ2-1
TGTGCCAGCAGCTACCTAGCGGGATGGGGCAATGAGCAGTTCTTC
CASSYLAGWGNEQFF
>TRBD2|many|TRBV11-2|TRBJ2-3
TGTGCCAGCAGCTGGAAGGGACTAGCGGCCGGAGGGGCAGATACGCAGTATTTT
CASSWKGLAAGGADTQYF
>TRBD2|few|TRBV5-7|TRBJ2-3
TGTGCCAGCAGCCCCTTGCAAGCGGGGAGTACAGATACGCAGTATTTT
CASSPLQAGSTDTQYF
>NA|NA|TRBV6-2/TRBV6-3|TRBJ1-1
TGTGCCAGCAGGCTGTTCCGGGTGGGCACTGAAGCTTTCTTT
CASRLFRVGTEAFF
>NA|many|TRBV20-1|TRBJ1-2
TGCAGTGCGCCGGGACTCCGGCAGAGCTATGGCTACACCTTC
CSAPGLRQSYGYTF
>NA|many|TRBV12-3/TRBV12-4|TRBJ1-2
TGTGCCAGCAGTGCCTCCGCTAACTATGGCTACACCTTC
CASSASANYGYTF
>TRBD2|many|TRBV9|TRBJ2-3
TGTGCCAGCAGCGTAGAACTAGCGGCGACAGATACGCAGTATTTT
CASSVELAATDTQYF
>TRBD2|few|TRBV6-1|TRBJ2-2
TGTGCCAGCAATAGCGGGAGTTTTCGTAACACCGGGGAGCTGTTTTTT
CASNSGSFRNTGELFF
>NA|few|TRBV7-2|TRBJ2-4
TGTGCCAGCAGCCCCGACATTTTTCTAGCCAAAAACATTCAGTACTTC
CASSPDIFLAKNIQYF
>NA|few|TRBV5-1|TRBJ2-1
TGCGCCAGCAGCAACCAGGGTGGCTCCTACAATGAGCAGTTCTTC
CASSNQGGSYNEQFF
>NA|many|TRBV4-3|TRBJ2-1
TGCGCCAGCAGCCAAGAGGCCGCCGGGCGGGTAAACAATGAGCAGTTCTTC
CASSQEAAGRVNNEQFF
>NA|many|TRBV7-2|TRBJ2-1
TGTGCCAGCAGCCTCGACTGGACTGACAATGAGCAGTTCTTC
CASSLDWTDNEQFF
>NA|many|TRBV4-3|TRBJ1-4
TGCGCCAGCAGCCCGTTGGCAGGGCTTGCAACTAATGAAAAACTGTTTTTT
CASSPLAGLATNEKLFF
>NA|many|TRBV9|TRBJ1-1
TGTGCCAGCAGCCCCTTCGGGGCGCAGAACACTGAAGCTTTCTTT
CASSPFGAQNTEAFF
>TRBD2|many|TRBV4-3|TRBJ2-5
TGCGCCAGCAGCCAACTAGCGGGGGGGCCGGAGACCCAGTACTTC
CASSQLAGGPETQYF